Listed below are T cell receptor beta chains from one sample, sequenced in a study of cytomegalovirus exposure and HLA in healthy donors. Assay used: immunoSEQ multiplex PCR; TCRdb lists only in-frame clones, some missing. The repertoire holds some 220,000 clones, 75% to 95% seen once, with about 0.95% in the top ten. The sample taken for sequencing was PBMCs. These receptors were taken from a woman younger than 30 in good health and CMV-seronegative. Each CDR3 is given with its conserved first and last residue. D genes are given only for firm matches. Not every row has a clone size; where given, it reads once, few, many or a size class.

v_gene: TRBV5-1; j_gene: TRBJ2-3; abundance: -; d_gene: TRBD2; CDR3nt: TGCGCCAGCAGCTTGGTCGTAGCGGGAGAGGCTACGCAGTATTTT; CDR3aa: CASSLVVAGEATQYF
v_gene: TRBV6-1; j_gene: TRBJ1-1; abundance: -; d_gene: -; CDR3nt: TGTGCCAGCAGGGGGGCCATGAACACTGAAGCTTTCTTT; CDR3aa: CASRGAMNTEAFF
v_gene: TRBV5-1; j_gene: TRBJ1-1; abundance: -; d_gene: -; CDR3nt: TGCGCCAGCAGCGCGGCTCGGGGAAACACTGAAGCTTTCTTT; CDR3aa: CASSAARGNTEAFF
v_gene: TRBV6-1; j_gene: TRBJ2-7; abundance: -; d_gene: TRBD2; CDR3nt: TGTGCCAGCAGTCTACTAGCGGGCAACTACGAGCAGTACTTC; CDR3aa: CASSLLAGNYEQYF
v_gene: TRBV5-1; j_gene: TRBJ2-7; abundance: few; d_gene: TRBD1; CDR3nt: TGCGCCAGCAGCTCCAGGGACAGGTCCTCCGAGCAGTACTTC; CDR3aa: CASSSRDRSSEQYF
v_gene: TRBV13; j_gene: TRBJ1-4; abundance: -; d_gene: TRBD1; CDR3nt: TGTGCCAGCAGCTGGACAGGGTCGGGCGAAAAACTGTTTTTT; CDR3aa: CASSWTGSGEKLFF
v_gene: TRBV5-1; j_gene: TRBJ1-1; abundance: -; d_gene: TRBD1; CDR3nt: TGCGCCAGCAGCGATGGGACAGCCATAAACTCTGAAGCTTTCTTT; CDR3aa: CASSDGTAINSEAFF
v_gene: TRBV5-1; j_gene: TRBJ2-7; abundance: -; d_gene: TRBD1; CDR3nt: TGCGCCAGCAGCCCGGGACAGGGGGGTTACGAGCAGTACTTC; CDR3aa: CASSPGQGGYEQYF
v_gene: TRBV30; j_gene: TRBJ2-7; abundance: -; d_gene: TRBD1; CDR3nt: TGTGCCTGGGGGGGCCGGGACAGAACCTACGAGCAGTACTTC; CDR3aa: CAWGGRDRTYEQYF
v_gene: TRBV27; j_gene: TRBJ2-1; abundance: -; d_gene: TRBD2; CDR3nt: TGTGCCAGCAGTGAACTTAGCGGGAGTATCAATGAGCAGTTCTTC; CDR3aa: CASSELSGSINEQFF
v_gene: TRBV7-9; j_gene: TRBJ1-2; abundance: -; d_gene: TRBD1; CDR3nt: TGTGCCAGCAGCTTTTACATTTGGGGCAGGGGGCGAGCTAACTATGGCTACACCTTC; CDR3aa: CASSFYIWGRGRANYGYTF
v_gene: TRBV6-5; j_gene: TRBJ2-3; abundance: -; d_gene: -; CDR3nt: TGTGCCTCCGGGACACCGAGGTTCTCAGATACGCAGTATTTT; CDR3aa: CASGTPRFSDTQYF
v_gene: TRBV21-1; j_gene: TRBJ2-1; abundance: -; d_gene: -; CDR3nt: TGTGCCAGCAGCAAAAGACAGGCCTGTCATGAGCAGTTCTTC; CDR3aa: CASSKRQACHEQFF
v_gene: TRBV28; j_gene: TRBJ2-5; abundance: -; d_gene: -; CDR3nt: TGTGCCACCGTACCCAGGACAGTCCAAGAGACCCAGTACTTC; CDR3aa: CATVPRTVQETQYF
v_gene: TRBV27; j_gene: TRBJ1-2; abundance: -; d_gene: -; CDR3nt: TGTGCCAGCAGTGCGACGGGGGGGGGCTACACCTTC; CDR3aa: CASSATGGGYTF
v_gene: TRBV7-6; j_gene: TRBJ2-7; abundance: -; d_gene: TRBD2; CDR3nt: TGTGCCAGCATAGCCGGGAGGGGGGGGACCTACGAGCAGTACTTC; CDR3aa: CASIAGRGGTYEQYF
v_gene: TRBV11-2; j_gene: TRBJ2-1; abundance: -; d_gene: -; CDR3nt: TGTGCCAGCAGCTTATGGGGGCGAGGCTACAATGAGCAGTTCTTC; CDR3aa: CASSLWGRGYNEQFF
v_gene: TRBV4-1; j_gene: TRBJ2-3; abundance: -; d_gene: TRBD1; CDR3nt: TGCGCCAGCAGCCAAACCGGGACAGAACGGACAGATACGCAGTATTTT; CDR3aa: CASSQTGTERTDTQYF
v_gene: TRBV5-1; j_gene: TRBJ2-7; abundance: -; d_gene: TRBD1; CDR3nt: TGCGCCAGCAGCTTGGCGGAGACAGGGCGCGAGCAGTACTTC; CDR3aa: CASSLAETGREQYF
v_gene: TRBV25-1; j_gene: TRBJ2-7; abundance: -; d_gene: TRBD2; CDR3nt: TGTGCCAGCAGTGAATCACGGACTAGCGGGACTAGCGAGCAGTACTTC; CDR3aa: CASSESRTSGTSEQYF
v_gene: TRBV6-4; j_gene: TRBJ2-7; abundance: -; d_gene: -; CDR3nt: TGTGCCAGCAGCTCGAATAAGAGACAGTGCTCCTACGAGCAGTACTTC; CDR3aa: CASSSNKRQCSYEQYF
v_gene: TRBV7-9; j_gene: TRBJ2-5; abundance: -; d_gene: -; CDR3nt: TGTGCCAGCAGACCATCCGGGAGCCAAGAGACCCAGTACTTC; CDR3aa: CASRPSGSQETQYF
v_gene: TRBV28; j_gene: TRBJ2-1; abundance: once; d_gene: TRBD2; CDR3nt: TGTGCCAGCCAGCGACGGGAGGGCCTGACGCAGTTCTTC; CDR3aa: CASQRREGLTQFF
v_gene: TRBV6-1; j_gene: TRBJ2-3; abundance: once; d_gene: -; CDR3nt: TGTGCCAGCCAATTCGCGGGACAGAGCACAGATACGCAGTATTTT; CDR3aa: CASQFAGQSTDTQYF
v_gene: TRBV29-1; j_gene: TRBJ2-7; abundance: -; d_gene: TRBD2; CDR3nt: TGCAGCGTTGGCCCCCGCGGGAGTCTGTACGAGCAGTACTTC; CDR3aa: CSVGPRGSLYEQYF
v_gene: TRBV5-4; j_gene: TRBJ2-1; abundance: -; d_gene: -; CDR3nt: TGTGCCAGCAGCGTTGCGGTAAATGAGCAGTTCTTC; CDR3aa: CASSVAVNEQFF
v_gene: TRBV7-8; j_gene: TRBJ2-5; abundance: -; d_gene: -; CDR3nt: TGTGCCAGCAGCAAGATTGCGGGGAAACAAGAGACCCAGTACTTC; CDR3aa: CASSKIAGKQETQYF
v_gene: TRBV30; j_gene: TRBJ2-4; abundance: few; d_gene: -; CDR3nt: TGTGCCTGGAGTTGGGGCCGAGTAGCCAAAAACATTCAGTACTTC; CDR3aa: CAWSWGRVAKNIQYF
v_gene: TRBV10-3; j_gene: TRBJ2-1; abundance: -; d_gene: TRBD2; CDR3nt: TGTGCCATCAGTGCCGGGACTAGCGGGAGCGCCCGGAATGAGCAGTTCTTC; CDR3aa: CAISAGTSGSARNEQFF
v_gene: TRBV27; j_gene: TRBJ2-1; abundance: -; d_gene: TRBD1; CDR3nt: TGTGCCAGCAGTTTAGCACCTGGACAGGGGGCCTACAATGAGCAGTTCTTC; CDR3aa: CASSLAPGQGAYNEQFF
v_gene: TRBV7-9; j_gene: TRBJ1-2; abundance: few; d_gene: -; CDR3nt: TGTGCCAGCAGCTTAGCCCAAAGACAGGATTATGGCTACACCTTC; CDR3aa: CASSLAQRQDYGYTF
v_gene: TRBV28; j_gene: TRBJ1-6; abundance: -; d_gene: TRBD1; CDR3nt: TGTGCCAGCAGTTCCTCCGGGACAGGGATCGGCTCACCCCTCCACTTT; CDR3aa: CASSSSGTGIGSPLHF
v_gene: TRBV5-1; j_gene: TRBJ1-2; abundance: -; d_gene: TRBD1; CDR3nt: TGCGCCAGCAGCTCACTCCCCGGGACAGGGAACTATGGCTACACCTTC; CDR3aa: CASSSLPGTGNYGYTF
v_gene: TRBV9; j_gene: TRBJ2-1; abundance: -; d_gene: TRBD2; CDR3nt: TGTGCCAGCAGCGTAGTTTCTAGCGGGAAGCATACCTACAATGAGCAGTTCTTC; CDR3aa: CASSVVSSGKHTYNEQFF
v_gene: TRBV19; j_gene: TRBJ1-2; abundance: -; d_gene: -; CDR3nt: TGTGCCAGTAGTATTGGAGGGCCGAACTATGGCTACACCTTC; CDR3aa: CASSIGGPNYGYTF
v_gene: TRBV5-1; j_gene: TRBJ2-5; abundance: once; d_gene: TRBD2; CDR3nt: TGCGCCAGCAGCGAGTCCCGGGACTATGGAGAGACCCAGTACTTC; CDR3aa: CASSESRDYGETQYF
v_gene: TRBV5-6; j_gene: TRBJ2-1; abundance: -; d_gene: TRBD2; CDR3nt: TGTGCCAGCAGCCCCGGGACTAGCGGGAGACGAGGGACCTACAATGAGCAGTTCTTC; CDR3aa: CASSPGTSGRRGTYNEQFF
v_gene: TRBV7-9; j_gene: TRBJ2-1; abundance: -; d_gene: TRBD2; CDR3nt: TGTGCCAGCAGCCCTAGCGGGACCTACAATGAGCAGTTCTTC; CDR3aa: CASSPSGTYNEQFF
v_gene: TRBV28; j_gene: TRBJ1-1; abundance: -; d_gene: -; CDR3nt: TGTGCCAGCAGTCCCCCCGAGGGATTGAACACTGAAGCTTTCTTT; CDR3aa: CASSPPEGLNTEAFF
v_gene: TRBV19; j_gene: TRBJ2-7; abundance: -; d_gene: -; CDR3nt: TGTGCCAGTAGTCCTAACGCGGGGTACGAGCAGTACTTC; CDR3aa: CASSPNAGYEQYF
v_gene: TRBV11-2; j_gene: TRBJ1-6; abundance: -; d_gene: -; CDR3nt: TGTGCCAGCAGCTTAGACCTCGGACAGATAAATTCACCCCTCCACTTT; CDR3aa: CASSLDLGQINSPLHF
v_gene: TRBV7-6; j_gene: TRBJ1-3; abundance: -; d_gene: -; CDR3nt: TGTGCCAGCAGCTTAGAGGCTGCGGGGAGAATCTCTGGAAACACCATATATTTT; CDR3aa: CASSLEAAGRISGNTIYF
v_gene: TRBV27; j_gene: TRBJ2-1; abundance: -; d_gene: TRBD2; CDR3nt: TGTGCCAGCAGTCTCCCGGGACTAGTCAATGAGCAGTTCTTC; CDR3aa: CASSLPGLVNEQFF
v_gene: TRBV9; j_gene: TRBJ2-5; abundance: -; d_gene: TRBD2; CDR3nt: TGTGCCAGCAGCTTAATAGCGGGAGGGGAGACCCAGTACTTC; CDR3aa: CASSLIAGGETQYF
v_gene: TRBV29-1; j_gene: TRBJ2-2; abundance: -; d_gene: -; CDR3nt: TGCAGCGTTGAAGACAGGGTCGACACCGGGGAGCTGTTTTTT; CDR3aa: CSVEDRVDTGELFF
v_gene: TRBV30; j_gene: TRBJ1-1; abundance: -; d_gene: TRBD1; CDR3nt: TGTGCCTGGAGTTCCTACGGGACAGGGAAGACTGAAGCTTTCTTT; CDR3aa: CAWSSYGTGKTEAFF
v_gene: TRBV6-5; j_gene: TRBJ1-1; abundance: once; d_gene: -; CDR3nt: TGTGCCAGCAGTTACTCTCCAGGGCCTCCAGAAGCTTTCTTT; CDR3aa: CASSYSPGPPEAFF
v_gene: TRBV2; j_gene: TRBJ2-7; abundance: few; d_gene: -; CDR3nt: TGTGCCAGCACCACGGGGGAGAACTACGAGCAGTACTTC; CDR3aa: CASTTGENYEQYF
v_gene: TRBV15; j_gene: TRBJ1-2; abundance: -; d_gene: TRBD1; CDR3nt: TGTGCCACCAGCAGAGTAGGGGGCTGGGGAGTCTATGGCTACACCTTC; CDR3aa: CATSRVGGWGVYGYTF
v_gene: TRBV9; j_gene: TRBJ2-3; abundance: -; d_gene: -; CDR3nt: TGTGCCAGCAGCGGAGAGGGAGATACGCAGTATTTT; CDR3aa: CASSGEGDTQYF
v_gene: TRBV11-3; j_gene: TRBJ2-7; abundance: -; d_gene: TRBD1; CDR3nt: TGTGCCAGCAGCTTGCCAACCGGGACAGATGCCGACGAGCAGTACTTC; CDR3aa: CASSLPTGTDADEQYF
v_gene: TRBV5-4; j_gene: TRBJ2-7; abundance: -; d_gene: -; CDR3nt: TGTGCCAGCAGCTTGTATGGGAGTGCAGGAGCTCACGACGAGCAGTACTTC; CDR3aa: CASSLYGSAGAHDEQYF
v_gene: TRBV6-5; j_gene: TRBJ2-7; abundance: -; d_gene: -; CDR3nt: TGTGCCAGCAGTTACTCCGGGGAACCTACTACTGGGCAGTACTTC; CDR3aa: CASSYSGEPTTGQYF
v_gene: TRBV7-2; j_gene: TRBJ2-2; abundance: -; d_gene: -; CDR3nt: TGTGCCAGCAGCTTTCCGGGCGGGATGAACACCGGGGAGCTGTTTTTT; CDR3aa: CASSFPGGMNTGELFF
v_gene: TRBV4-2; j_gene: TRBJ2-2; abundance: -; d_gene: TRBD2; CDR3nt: TGTGCCAGCAGGAGCGATAGCGGGAGGTTGAACACCGGGGAGCTGTTTTTT; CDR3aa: CASRSDSGRLNTGELFF
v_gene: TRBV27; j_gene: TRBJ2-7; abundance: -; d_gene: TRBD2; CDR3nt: TGTGCCAGCAGTTTGGGGACTAGCGGGACCTACGAGCAGTACTTC; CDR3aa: CASSLGTSGTYEQYF
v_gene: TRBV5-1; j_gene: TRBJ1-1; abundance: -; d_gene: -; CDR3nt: TGCGCCAGCAGCTTGGCCTTCAGGCGGGAAACTGAAGCTTTCTTT; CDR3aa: CASSLAFRRETEAFF
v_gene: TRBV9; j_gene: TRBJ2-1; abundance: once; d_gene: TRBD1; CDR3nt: TGTGCCAGCAGCGTAGTAAGACAGGGGGTTCTGGTCTTC; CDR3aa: CASSVVRQGVLVF
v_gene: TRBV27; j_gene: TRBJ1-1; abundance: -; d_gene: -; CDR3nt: TGTGCCAGCAGTGCCGGTACTAACACTGAAGCTTTCTTT; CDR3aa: CASSAGTNTEAFF
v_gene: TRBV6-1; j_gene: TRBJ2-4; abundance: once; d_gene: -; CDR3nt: TGTGCCAGCAGTGAACCTCGGATTCCTAGCCGGCTAGCCAAAAACATTCAGTACTTC; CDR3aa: CASSEPRIPSRLAKNIQYF